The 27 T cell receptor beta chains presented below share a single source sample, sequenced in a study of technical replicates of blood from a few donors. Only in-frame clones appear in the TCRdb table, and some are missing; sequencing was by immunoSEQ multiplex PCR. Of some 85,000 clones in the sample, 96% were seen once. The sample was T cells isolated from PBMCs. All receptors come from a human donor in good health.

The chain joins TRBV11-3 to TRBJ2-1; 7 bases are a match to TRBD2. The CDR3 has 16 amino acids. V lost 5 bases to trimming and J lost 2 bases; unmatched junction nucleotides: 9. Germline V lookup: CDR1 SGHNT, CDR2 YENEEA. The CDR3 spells CASSPVGSGAYNEQFF. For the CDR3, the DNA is TGTGCCAGCAGCCCGGTAGGGAGCGGGGCCTACAATGAGCAGTTCTTC.

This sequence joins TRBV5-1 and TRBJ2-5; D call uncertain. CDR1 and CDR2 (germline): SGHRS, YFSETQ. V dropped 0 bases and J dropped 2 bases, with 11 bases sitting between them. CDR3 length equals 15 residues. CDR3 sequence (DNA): TGCGCCAGCAGCTTGGATGGATTCAGGCAAGAGACCCAGTACTTC. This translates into CASSLDGFRQETQYF.

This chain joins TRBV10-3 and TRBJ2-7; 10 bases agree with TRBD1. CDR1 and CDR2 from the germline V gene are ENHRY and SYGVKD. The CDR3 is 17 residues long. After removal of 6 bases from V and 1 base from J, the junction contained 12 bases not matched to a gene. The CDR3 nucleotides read TGTGCCATCAGAAGTGGATTGTGGGACAGGGGATCCTACGAGCAGTACTTC. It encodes CAIRSGLWDRGSYEQYF.

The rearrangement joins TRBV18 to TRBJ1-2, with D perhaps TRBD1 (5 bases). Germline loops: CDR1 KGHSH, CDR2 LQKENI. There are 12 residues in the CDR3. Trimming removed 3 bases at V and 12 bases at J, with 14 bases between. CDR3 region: CASSPDSGVNTF. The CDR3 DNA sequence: TGTGCCAGCTCACCCGACAGTGGGGTCAACACCTTC. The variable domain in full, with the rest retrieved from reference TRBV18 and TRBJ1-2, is NAGVMQNPRHLVRRRGQEARLRCSPMKGHSHVYWYRQLPEEGLKFMVYLQKENIIDESGMPKERFSAEFPKEGPSILRIQQVVRGDSAAYFCASSPDSGVNTFGSGTRLTVV.

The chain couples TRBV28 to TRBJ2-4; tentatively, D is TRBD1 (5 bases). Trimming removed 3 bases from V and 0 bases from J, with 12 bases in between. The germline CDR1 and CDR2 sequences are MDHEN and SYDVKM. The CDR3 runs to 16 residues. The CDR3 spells CASSFSDTLAKNIQYF. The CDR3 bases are TGTGCCAGCAGTTTCTCGGACACCTTAGCCAAAAACATTCAGTACTTC.

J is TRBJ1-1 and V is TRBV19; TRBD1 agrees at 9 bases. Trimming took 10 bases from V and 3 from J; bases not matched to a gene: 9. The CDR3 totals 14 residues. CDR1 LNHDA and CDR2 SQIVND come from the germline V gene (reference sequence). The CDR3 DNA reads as TGTGCCACGGGACAGGGTGAAGGCGACACTGAAGCTTTCTTT. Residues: CATGQGEGDTEAFF.

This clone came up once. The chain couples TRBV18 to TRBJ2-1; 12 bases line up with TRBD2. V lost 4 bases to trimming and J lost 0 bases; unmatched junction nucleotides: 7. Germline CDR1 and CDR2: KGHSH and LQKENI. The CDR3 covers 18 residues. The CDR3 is CASSRLAGGESSYNEQFF. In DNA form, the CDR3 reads TGTGCCAGCTCACGTCTAGCGGGAGGGGAGAGCTCCTACAATGAGCAGTTCTTC.

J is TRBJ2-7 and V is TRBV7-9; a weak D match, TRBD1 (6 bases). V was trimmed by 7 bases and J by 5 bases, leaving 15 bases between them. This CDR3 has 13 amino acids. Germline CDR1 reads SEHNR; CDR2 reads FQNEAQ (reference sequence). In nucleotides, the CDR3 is TGTGCCAGCATCTCATACAGGGAAGACGAGCAGTACTTC. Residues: CASISYREDEQYF.

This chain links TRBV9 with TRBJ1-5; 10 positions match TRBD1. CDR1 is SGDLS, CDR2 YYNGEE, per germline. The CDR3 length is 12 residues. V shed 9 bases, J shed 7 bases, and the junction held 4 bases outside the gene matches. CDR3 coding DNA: TGTGCCACCGAGGACAGGGGGCAGCCCCAGCATTTT. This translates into CATEDRGQPQHF.

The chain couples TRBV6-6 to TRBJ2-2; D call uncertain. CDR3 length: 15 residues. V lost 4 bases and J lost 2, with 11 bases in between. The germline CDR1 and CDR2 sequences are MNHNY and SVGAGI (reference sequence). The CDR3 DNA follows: TGTGCCAGCAGTTCCTCCGACTCAAACACCGGGGAGCTGTTTTTT. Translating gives CASSSSDSNTGELFF.

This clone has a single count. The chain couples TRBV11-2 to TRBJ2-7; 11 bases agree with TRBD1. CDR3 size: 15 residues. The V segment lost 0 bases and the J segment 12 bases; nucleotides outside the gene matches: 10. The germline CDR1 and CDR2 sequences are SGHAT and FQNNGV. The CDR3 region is CASSLDPGTGGITYF. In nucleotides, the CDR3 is TGTGCCAGCAGCTTAGATCCCGGGACAGGGGGAATTACGTACTTC.

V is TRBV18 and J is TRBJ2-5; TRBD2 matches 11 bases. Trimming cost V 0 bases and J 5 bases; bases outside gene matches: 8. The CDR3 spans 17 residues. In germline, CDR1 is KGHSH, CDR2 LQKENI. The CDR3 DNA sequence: TGTGCCAGCTCACCACCTACAACTAGCGGGAGTAGGGAGACCCAGTACTTC. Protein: CASSPPTTSGSRETQYF.

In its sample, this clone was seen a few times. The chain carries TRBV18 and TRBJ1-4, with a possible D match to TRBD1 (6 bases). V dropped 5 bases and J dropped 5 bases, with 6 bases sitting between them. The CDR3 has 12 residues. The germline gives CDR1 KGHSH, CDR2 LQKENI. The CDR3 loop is CASSGQNEKLFF. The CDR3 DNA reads TGTGCCAGCTCAGGACAGAATGAAAAACTGTTTTTT.

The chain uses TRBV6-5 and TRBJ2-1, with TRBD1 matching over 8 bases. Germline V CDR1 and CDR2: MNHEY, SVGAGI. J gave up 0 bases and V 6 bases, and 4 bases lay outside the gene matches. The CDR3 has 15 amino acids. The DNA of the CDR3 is TGTGCCAGCAGCCGACAGGGGAGCTCCTACAATGAGCAGTTCTTC. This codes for CASSRQGSSYNEQFF.

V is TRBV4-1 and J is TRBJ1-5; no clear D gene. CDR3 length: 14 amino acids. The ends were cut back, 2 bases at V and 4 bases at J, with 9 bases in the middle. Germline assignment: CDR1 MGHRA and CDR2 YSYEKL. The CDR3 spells CASSQPGLNQPQHF. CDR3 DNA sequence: TGCGCCAGCAGCCAACCCGGGTTGAATCAGCCCCAGCATTTT.

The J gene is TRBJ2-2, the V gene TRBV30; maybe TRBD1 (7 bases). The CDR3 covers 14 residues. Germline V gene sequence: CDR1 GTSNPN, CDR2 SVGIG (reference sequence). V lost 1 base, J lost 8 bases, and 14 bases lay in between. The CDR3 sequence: CAWSGRGERGELFF. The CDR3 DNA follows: TGTGCCTGGAGTGGCAGGGGGGAACGGGGGGAGCTGTTTTTT.

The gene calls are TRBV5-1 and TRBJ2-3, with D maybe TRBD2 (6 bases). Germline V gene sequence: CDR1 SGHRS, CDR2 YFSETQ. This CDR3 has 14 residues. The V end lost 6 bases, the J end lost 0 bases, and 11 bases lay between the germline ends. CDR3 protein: CASMQRASTDTQYF. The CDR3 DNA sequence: TGCGCCAGCATGCAGCGGGCGAGCACAGATACGCAGTATTTT. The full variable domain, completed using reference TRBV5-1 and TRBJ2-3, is KAGVTQTPRYLIKTRGQQVTLSCSPISGHRSVSWYQQTPGQGLQFLFEYFSETQRNKGNFPGRFSGRQFSNSRSEMNVSTLELGDSALYLCASMQRASTDTQYFGPGTRLTVL.

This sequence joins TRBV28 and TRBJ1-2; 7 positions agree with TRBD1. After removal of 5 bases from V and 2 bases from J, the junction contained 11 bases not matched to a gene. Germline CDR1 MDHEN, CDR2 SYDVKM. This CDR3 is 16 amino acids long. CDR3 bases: TGTGCCAGCAGTCTAACACCGGGACAGTTAAACTATGGCTACACCTTC. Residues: CASSLTPGQLNYGYTF.

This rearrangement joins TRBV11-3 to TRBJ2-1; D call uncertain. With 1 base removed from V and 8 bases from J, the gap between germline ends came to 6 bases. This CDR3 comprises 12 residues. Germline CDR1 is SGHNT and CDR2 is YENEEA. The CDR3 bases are TGTGCCAGCAGCTTAGCTCGGGATGAGCAGTTCTTC. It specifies CASSLARDEQFF. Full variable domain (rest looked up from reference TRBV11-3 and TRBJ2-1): EAGVVQSPRYKIIEKKQPVAFWCNPISGHNTLYWYLQNLGQGPELLIRYENEEAVDDSQLPKDRFSAERLKGVDSTLKIQPAELGDSAVYLCASSLARDEQFFGPGTRLTVL.

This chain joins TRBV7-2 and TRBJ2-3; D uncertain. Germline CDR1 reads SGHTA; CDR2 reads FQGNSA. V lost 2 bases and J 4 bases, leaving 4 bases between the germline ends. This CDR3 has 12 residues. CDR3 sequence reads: CASSLSPDTQYF. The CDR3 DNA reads TGTGCCAGCAGCTTAAGCCCAGATACGCAGTATTTT.

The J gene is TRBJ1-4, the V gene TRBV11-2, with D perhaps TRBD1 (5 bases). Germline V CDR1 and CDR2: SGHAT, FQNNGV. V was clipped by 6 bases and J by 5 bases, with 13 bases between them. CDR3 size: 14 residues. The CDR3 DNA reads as TGTGCCAGCAGTGGCGACAGAGAGAATGAAAAACTGTTTTTT. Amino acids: CASSGDRENEKLFF.

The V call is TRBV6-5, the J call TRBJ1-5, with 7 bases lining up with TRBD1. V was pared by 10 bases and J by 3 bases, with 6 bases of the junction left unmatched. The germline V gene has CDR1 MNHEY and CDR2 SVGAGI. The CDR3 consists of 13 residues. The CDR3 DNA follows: TGTGCCACCGGACAGGCCTACAATCAGCCCCAGCATTTT. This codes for CATGQAYNQPQHF.

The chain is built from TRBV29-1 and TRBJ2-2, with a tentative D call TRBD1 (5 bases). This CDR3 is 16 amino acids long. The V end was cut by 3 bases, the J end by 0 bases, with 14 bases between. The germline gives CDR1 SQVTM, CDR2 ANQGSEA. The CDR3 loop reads CSVEALDSANTGELFF. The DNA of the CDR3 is TGCAGCGTTGAGGCCCTAGACAGCGCGAACACCGGGGAGCTGTTTTTT.

Here the CDR3 DNA reads TGTGCCAGCAGCTTAACCGGGACAGCGAATTACGAGCAGTACTTC. Protein: CASSLTGTANYEQYF. This sequence joins TRBV7-6 and TRBJ2-7; TRBD1 aligns across 7 bases. From germline, CDR1 is SGHVS and CDR2 FNYEAQ. The V segment lost 2 bases and the J segment 4 bases; nucleotides outside the gene matches: 8. The CDR3 extends over 15 amino acids.

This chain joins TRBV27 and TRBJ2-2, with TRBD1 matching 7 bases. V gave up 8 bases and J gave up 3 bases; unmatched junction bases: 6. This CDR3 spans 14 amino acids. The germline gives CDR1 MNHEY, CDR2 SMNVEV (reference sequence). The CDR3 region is CASRTGGYTGELFF. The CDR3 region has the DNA TGTGCCAGCCGGACAGGTGGTTACACCGGGGAGCTGTTTTTT.

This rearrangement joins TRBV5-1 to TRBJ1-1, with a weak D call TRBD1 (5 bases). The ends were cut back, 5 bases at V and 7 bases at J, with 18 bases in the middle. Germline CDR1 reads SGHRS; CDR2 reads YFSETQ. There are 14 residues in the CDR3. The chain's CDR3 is CASSLTFGANEAFF. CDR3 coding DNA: TGCGCCAGCAGTCTGACCTTTGGGGCGAATGAAGCTTTCTTT. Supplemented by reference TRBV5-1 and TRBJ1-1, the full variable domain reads KAGVTQTPRYLIKTRGQQVTLSCSPISGHRSVSWYQQTPGQGLQFLFEYFSETQRNKGNFPGRFSGRQFSNSRSEMNVSTLELGDSALYLCASSLTFGANEAFFGQGTRLTVV.

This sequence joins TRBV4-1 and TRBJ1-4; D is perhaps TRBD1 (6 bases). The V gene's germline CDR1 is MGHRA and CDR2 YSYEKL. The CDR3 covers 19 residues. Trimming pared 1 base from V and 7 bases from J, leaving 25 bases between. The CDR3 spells CASSQVPIPNTGRVEKLFF. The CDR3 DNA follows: TGCGCCAGCAGCCAAGTCCCCATCCCAAATACAGGGAGAGTTGAAAAACTGTTTTTT.